The rows below give T cell receptor beta chains drawn from one sample of a study of blood T cell repertoires in COVID-19. Method: immunoSEQ multiplex PCR; TCRdb's copy keeps in-frame clones and lacks some. The sample contains fewer than 85,000 clones, over 65% of which appear only once. Sequenced sample: peripheral blood. Source of these receptors: a woman aged 55-70 years with acute or convalescent COVID-19. Both conserved end residues are part of each CDR3. Fields, in order: V gene, J gene, D gene, CDR3 length, clone size, CDR3 DNA, CDR3 protein. A D gene is named only where the DNA matches it firmly. Some rows have no size entry. The others give once, few or many, or a class for an expanded clone.

v_gene: TRBV13
j_gene: TRBJ1-4
d_gene: .
len: 15
abundance: .
CDR3nt: TGTGCCAGCAGCTCGAAACCGACACCTAATGAAAAACTGTTTTTT
CDR3aa: CASSSKPTPNEKLFF

v_gene: TRBV6-1
j_gene: TRBJ1-1
d_gene: TRBD1
len: 17
abundance: .
CDR3nt: TGTGCCAGCAGTGAAGCGACAGGGGGCGGACGCCCCTATGTCGCTTTCTTT
CDR3aa: CASSEATGGGRPYVAFF

v_gene: TRBV10-3
j_gene: TRBJ2-1
d_gene: .
len: 11
abundance: .
CDR3nt: TGTGCCATCTCTTTGCGGAATGAGCAGTTCTTC
CDR3aa: CAISLRNEQFF

v_gene: TRBV28
j_gene: TRBJ1-1
d_gene: .
len: 13
abundance: .
CDR3nt: TGTGCCAGCAGGGAACAGACCTTCACTGAAGCTTTCTTT
CDR3aa: CASREQTFTEAFF

v_gene: TRBV5-1
j_gene: TRBJ1-6
d_gene: TRBD1
len: 16
abundance: .
CDR3nt: TGCGCCAGCAGCCCGCAGGGGGCGGCTGTTAATTCACCCCTCCACTTT
CDR3aa: CASSPQGAAVNSPLHF

v_gene: TRBV5-1
j_gene: TRBJ1-2
d_gene: TRBD1
len: 14
abundance: .
CDR3nt: TGCGCCAGCAGCTCTGGACAGGGTAACTATGGCTACACCTTC
CDR3aa: CASSSGQGNYGYTF

v_gene: TRBV5-1
j_gene: TRBJ1-1
d_gene: .
len: 14
abundance: .
CDR3nt: TGCGCCAGCAGCTTGTTTGGTCCCCCAGGAGAAGCTTTCTTT
CDR3aa: CASSLFGPPGEAFF

v_gene: TRBV12-5
j_gene: TRBJ2-7
d_gene: .
len: 12
abundance: .
CDR3nt: TGTGCTAGTGGTCTTCCCCTATCCGCGCAGTACTTC
CDR3aa: CASGLPLSAQYF

v_gene: TRBV5-4
j_gene: TRBJ1-1
d_gene: .
len: 13
abundance: few
CDR3nt: TGTGCCAGCAGCTTGGCGAACACGGGAGAAGCTTTCTTT
CDR3aa: CASSLANTGEAFF

v_gene: TRBV5-1
j_gene: TRBJ1-6
d_gene: TRBD1
len: 16
abundance: .
CDR3nt: TGCGCCAGCAGCCAGGGACAGGGGGCCGGTAATTCACCCCTCCACTTT
CDR3aa: CASSQGQGAGNSPLHF

v_gene: TRBV19
j_gene: TRBJ1-2
d_gene: TRBD1
len: 15
abundance: .
CDR3nt: TGTGCCAGTAGTAGCAAGGGACAGGGTCGCTATGGCTACACCTTC
CDR3aa: CASSSKGQGRYGYTF

v_gene: TRBV3-1/TRBV3-2
j_gene: TRBJ2-7
d_gene: TRBD2
len: 13
abundance: .
CDR3nt: TGTGCCAGCAGACGGGAGGGAGGGCGCGAGCAGTACTTC
CDR3aa: CASRREGGREQYF

v_gene: TRBV29-1
j_gene: TRBJ1-2
d_gene: .
len: 12
abundance: .
CDR3nt: TGCAGCGTTGCAAGGGAGGGCTATGGCTACACCTTC
CDR3aa: CSVAREGYGYTF

v_gene: TRBV6-1
j_gene: TRBJ1-4
d_gene: .
len: 14
abundance: .
CDR3nt: TGTGCCAGCAGTGATGGACAGCTGATTGAAAAACTGTTTTTT
CDR3aa: CASSDGQLIEKLFF

v_gene: TRBV27
j_gene: TRBJ1-6
d_gene: .
len: 16
abundance: .
CDR3nt: TGTGCCAGCAGTCTTAAAGCGGACGTTAAGAATTCACCCCTCCACTTT
CDR3aa: CASSLKADVKNSPLHF

v_gene: TRBV27
j_gene: TRBJ1-5
d_gene: TRBD1
len: 16
abundance: .
CDR3nt: TGTGCCAGCAGTACCGTCGGACAGGGTAGCAATCAGCCCCAGCATTTT
CDR3aa: CASSTVGQGSNQPQHF

v_gene: TRBV13
j_gene: TRBJ1-2
d_gene: TRBD1
len: 15
abundance: .
CDR3nt: TGTGCCAGCAGCTTAGGGCGGACAGGGGTCGGGGGCTACACCTTC
CDR3aa: CASSLGRTGVGGYTF

v_gene: TRBV24-1
j_gene: TRBJ1-1
d_gene: .
len: 15
abundance: .
CDR3nt: TGTGCCACCAGTGATTCAAGGGGCGGTATGACTGAAGCTTTCTTT
CDR3aa: CATSDSRGGMTEAFF

v_gene: TRBV5-1
j_gene: TRBJ2-1
d_gene: .
len: 16
abundance: .
CDR3nt: TGCGCCAGCAGCTTCGCCCTGACAGGAGCCTACAATGAGCAGTTCTTC
CDR3aa: CASSFALTGAYNEQFF

v_gene: TRBV18
j_gene: TRBJ1-1
d_gene: .
len: 17
abundance: once
CDR3nt: TGTGCCAGCTCACCAGTGCTTCTAGTTCGGGGGAACACTGAAGCTTTCTTT
CDR3aa: CASSPVLLVRGNTEAFF

v_gene: TRBV7-9
j_gene: TRBJ1-4
d_gene: TRBD1
len: 15
abundance: .
CDR3nt: TGTGCCAGCAGCCACCAGGACAGGCCTAATGAAAAACTGTTTTTT
CDR3aa: CASSHQDRPNEKLFF

v_gene: TRBV5-1
j_gene: TRBJ2-7
d_gene: .
len: 15
abundance: .
CDR3nt: TGCGCCAGCAGCCGCGCAGGAAACGGTGGCTACGAGCAGTACTTC
CDR3aa: CASSRAGNGGYEQYF

v_gene: TRBV12-5
j_gene: TRBJ1-1
d_gene: TRBD1
len: 14
abundance: .
CDR3nt: TGTGCTAGTGGTCCGACGGGACAGCTTCCGGAAGCTTTCTTT
CDR3aa: CASGPTGQLPEAFF

v_gene: TRBV7-2
j_gene: TRBJ1-1
d_gene: TRBD1
len: 13
abundance: .
CDR3nt: TGTGCCAGCAGTCGGGACAGGAACACTGAAGCTTTCTTT
CDR3aa: CASSRDRNTEAFF

v_gene: TRBV6-4
j_gene: TRBJ2-5
d_gene: TRBD2
len: 14
abundance: .
CDR3nt: TGTGCCAGCAGGTGCGAGCGGGAGGGCCTCCCCCAGTACTTC
CDR3aa: CASRCEREGLPQYF

v_gene: TRBV10-3
j_gene: TRBJ2-5
d_gene: TRBD2
len: 15
abundance: .
CDR3nt: TGTGCCATTGCCAGCGGGGGGGCCGACCAAGAGACCCAGTACTTC
CDR3aa: CAIASGGADQETQYF

v_gene: TRBV5-1
j_gene: TRBJ2-5
d_gene: .
len: 14
abundance: .
CDR3nt: TGCGCCAGCAGCTTGGAAGCGGCACAAGAGACCCAGTACTTC
CDR3aa: CASSLEAAQETQYF

v_gene: TRBV12-3/TRBV12-4
j_gene: TRBJ1-1
d_gene: TRBD1
len: 13
abundance: .
CDR3nt: TGTGCCAGCGGCCCGACAGGGGAGAGAGTAGCTTTCTTT
CDR3aa: CASGPTGERVAFF

v_gene: TRBV6-5
j_gene: TRBJ1-5
d_gene: TRBD1
len: 14
abundance: .
CDR3nt: TGTGCCAGCAGGCATTATACAGGGGATCAGCCCCAGCATTTT
CDR3aa: CASRHYTGDQPQHF

v_gene: TRBV5-1
j_gene: TRBJ2-3
d_gene: .
len: 15
abundance: .
CDR3nt: TGCGCCAGCAGTATGACAGGGACTAGCACAGATACGCAGTATTTT
CDR3aa: CASSMTGTSTDTQYF

v_gene: TRBV18
j_gene: TRBJ1-3
d_gene: .
len: 13
abundance: .
CDR3nt: TGTGCCAGCTCACCCAACTCTGGAAACACCATATATTTT
CDR3aa: CASSPNSGNTIYF

v_gene: TRBV28
j_gene: TRBJ1-2
d_gene: .
len: 13
abundance: .
CDR3nt: TGTGCCAGCAGTTCGCAGGGGATAGGTGGCTACACCTTC
CDR3aa: CASSSQGIGGYTF

v_gene: TRBV19
j_gene: TRBJ1-4
d_gene: .
len: 13
abundance: .
CDR3nt: TGTGCCAGTAGTATAAACAGGGACGAAAAACTGTTTTTT
CDR3aa: CASSINRDEKLFF

v_gene: TRBV18
j_gene: TRBJ1-2
d_gene: TRBD1
len: 15
abundance: .
CDR3nt: TGTGCCAGCTCAGGCTCGGGACAGGGGAACTATGGCTACACCTTC
CDR3aa: CASSGSGQGNYGYTF

v_gene: TRBV7-6
j_gene: TRBJ1-3
d_gene: TRBD1
len: 15
abundance: once
CDR3nt: TGTGCCAGCGCCGCGACAGGGGGAAGTGGAAACACCATATATTTT
CDR3aa: CASAATGGSGNTIYF

v_gene: TRBV5-1
j_gene: TRBJ2-3
d_gene: TRBD2
len: 17
abundance: .
CDR3nt: TGCGCCAGCAGCTTGGCGGAGCTAGCGGGGGGGCAAGATACGCAGTATTTT
CDR3aa: CASSLAELAGGQDTQYF

v_gene: TRBV5-5
j_gene: TRBJ2-6
d_gene: TRBD2
len: 15
abundance: .
CDR3nt: TGTGCCAGCAGCTGGGGGGGATCAGGGGCCAACGTCCTGACTTTC
CDR3aa: CASSWGGSGANVLTF

v_gene: TRBV9
j_gene: TRBJ2-2
d_gene: TRBD1
len: 15
abundance: .
CDR3nt: TGTGCCAGCAGCCTCGGACAGGGTCGGACCGGGGAGCTGTTTTTT
CDR3aa: CASSLGQGRTGELFF

v_gene: TRBV4-1
j_gene: TRBJ1-1
d_gene: .
len: 15
abundance: many
CDR3nt: TGCGCCAGCAGCCAAGAGCGACAGGTGAACACTGAAGCTTTCTTT
CDR3aa: CASSQERQVNTEAFF

v_gene: TRBV28
j_gene: TRBJ2-7
d_gene: .
len: 14
abundance: once
CDR3nt: TGTGCCAGCACTTCACCGGACAGTTCCTACGAGCAGTACTTC
CDR3aa: CASTSPDSSYEQYF

v_gene: TRBV7-9
j_gene: TRBJ2-7
d_gene: .
len: 13
abundance: .
CDR3nt: TGTGCCAGCGGATTGGACAGCTCCTACGAGCAGTACTTC
CDR3aa: CASGLDSSYEQYF